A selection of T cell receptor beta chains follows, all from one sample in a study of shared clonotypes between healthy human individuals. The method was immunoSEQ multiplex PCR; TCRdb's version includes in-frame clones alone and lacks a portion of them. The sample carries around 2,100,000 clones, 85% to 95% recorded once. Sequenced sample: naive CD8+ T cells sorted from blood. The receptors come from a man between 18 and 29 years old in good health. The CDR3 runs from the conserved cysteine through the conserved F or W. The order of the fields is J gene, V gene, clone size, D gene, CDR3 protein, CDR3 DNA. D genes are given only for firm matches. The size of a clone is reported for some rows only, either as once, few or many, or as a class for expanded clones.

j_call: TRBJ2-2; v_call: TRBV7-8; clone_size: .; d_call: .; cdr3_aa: CASSIPGEKSGELFF; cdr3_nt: TGTGCCAGCAGCATCCCAGGGGAAAAATCCGGGGAGCTGTTTTTT
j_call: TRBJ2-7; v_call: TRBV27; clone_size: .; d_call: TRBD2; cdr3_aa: CASSLGLVGTLHEQYF; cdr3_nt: TGTGCCAGCAGTTTAGGACTAGTTGGAACCCTTCACGAGCAGTACTTC
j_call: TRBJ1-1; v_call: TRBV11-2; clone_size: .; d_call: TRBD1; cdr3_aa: CASSLEAGGLAEAFF; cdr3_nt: TGTGCCAGCAGCTTAGAGGCAGGGGGGCTCGCTGAAGCTTTCTTT
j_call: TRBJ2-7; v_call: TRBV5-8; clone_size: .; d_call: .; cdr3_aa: CASSWGSAYEQYF; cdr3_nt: TGTGCCAGCAGTTGGGGGTCGGCCTACGAGCAGTACTTC
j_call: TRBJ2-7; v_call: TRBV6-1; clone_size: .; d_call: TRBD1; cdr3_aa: CASSEDRGVPYEQYF; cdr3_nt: TGTGCCAGCAGTGAGGACAGGGGCGTCCCCTACGAGCAGTACTTC
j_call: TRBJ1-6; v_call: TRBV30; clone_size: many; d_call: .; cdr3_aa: CAWSTENYNSPLHF; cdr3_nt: TGTGCCTGGAGCACAGAGAATTATAATTCACCCCTCCACTTT
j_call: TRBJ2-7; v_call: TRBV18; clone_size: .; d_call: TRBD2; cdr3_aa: CASSAGTSGRAAYEQYF; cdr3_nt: TGTGCCAGCTCAGCGGGGACTAGCGGGAGGGCAGCCTACGAGCAGTACTTC
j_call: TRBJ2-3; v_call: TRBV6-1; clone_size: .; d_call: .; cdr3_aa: CASSEWSGLSTDTQYF; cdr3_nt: TGTGCCAGCAGTGAATGGTCCGGCCTTAGCACAGATACGCAGTATTTT
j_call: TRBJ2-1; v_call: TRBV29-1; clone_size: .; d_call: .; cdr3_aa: CSVVTVSYNEQFF; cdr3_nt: TGCAGCGTTGTCACGGTGTCCTACAATGAGCAGTTCTTC
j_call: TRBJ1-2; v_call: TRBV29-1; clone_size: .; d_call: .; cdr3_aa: CSVPKDGRGGYTF; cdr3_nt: TGCAGCGTTCCCAAGGACGGCCGAGGAGGCTACACCTTC
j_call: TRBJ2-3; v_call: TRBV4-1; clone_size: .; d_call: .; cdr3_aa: CASSPAGDDTDTQYF; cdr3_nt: TGCGCCAGCAGCCCCGCAGGGGACGACACAGATACGCAGTATTTT
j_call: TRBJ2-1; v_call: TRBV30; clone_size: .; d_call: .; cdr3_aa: CAWSVRNNEQFF; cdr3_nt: TGTGCCTGGAGTGTACGGAACAATGAGCAGTTCTTC
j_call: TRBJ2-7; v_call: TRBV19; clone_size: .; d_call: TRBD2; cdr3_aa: CASSAGLAGSYEQYF; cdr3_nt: TGTGCCAGTAGTGCGGGACTAGCGGGCTCCTACGAGCAGTACTTC
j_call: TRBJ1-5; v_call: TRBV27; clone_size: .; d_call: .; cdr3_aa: CASSFDRTSGPQHF; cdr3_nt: TGTGCCAGCAGTTTCGACAGGACCTCCGGGCCCCAGCATTTT
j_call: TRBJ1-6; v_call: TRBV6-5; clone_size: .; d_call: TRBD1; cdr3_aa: CASSYSTGAYNSPLHF; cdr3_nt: TGTGCCAGCAGTTACTCGACAGGGGCCTATAATTCACCCCTCCACTTT
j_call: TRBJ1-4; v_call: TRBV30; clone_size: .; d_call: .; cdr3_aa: CAWSVLGEKLFF; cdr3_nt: TGTGCCTGGAGTGTTCTCGGGGAAAAACTGTTTTTT
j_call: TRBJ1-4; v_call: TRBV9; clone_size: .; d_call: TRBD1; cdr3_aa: CASSASGTGEEKLFF; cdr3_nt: TGTGCCAGCAGCGCCTCCGGGACAGGGGAGGAAAAACTGTTTTTT
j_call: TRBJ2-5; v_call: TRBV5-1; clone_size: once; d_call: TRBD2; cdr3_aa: CASSLALAGAETQYF; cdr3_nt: TGCGCCAGCAGCTTGGCACTAGCGGGAGCAGAGACCCAGTACTTC
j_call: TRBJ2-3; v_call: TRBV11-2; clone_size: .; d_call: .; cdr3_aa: CASSDLRYTQYF; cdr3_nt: TGTGCCAGCAGCGACCTACGGTATACGCAGTATTTT
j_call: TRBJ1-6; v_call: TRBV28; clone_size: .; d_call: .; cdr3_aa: CASSLRDHHPPLHF; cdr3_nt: TGTGCCAGCAGTTTAAGGGACCACCACCCACCCCTCCACTTT
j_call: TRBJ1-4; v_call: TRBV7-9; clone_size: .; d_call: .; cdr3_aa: CASMGGSSSTNEKLFF; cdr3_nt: TGTGCCAGCATGGGGGGCTCCTCCTCAACTAATGAAAAACTGTTTTTT
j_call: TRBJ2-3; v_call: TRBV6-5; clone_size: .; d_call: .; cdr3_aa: CASSYQYSTDTQYF; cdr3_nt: TGTGCCAGCAGTTACCAGTATAGCACAGATACGCAGTATTTT
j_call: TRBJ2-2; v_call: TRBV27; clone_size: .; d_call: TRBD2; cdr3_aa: CASVPGGGYTGELFF; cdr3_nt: TGTGCCAGCGTTCCCGGGGGGGGCTACACCGGGGAGCTGTTTTTT
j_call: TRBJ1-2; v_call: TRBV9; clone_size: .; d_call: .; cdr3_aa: CASSVGADNGYTF; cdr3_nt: TGTGCCAGCAGCGTAGGGGCGGATAATGGCTACACCTTC
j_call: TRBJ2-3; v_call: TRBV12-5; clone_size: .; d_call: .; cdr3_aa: CASGSRDILADTQYF; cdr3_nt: TGTGCTAGTGGTTCCCGGGACATCCTGGCAGATACGCAGTATTTT
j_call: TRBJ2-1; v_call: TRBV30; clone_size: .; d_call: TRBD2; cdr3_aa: CAWSTGTSGSNEQFF; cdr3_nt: TGTGCCTGGAGCACCGGGACTAGCGGGAGTAATGAGCAGTTCTTC